This T cell receptor beta chain was sequenced in a study of blood T cell repertoires in COVID-19. Study summary: COVID-19 samples collected from the United States, Italy and Spain covered acute and convalescent phases. PBMCs, B-cell-depleted T cells, or T cells provided the cDNA or gDNA that made up the material.

Per the study methods: Nucleated cell number was recorded as an estimate derived from reference gene primer amplification. TCRdb's copy holds only in-frame clones and misses some; the assay was immunoSEQ multiplex PCR. Clonal size and the V and J genes are those of that table, whereas D and trimming came from the DNA. Of some 170,000 clones in the sample, 90% were seen once. Trimming left V 7 bases short and J 8 bases short, with 17 bases between. The germline gives CDR1 LNHDA, CDR2 SQIVND (reference sequence). The CDR3 contains 13 residues. This TCR was recovered from a man aged 60 to 69 with active or convalescent COVID-19. This chain links TRBV19 with TRBJ1-2; TRBD1 is a possible D gene (5 bases). The sequencing input was peripheral blood. As DNA, the CDR3 is TGTGCCAGTATTACCCAGGGCGTCTGGGGCTACACCTTC. Translation gives CASITQGVWGYTF.